The entry below describes one T cell receptor (beta chain). As yet, its antigen is unknown. This sample was included in a study of cytomegalovirus exposure and HLA in healthy donors. Findings and limits, study-wide: Later findings reportedly placed an Asian-associated ancestry cluster below the roughly 670-donor mean for N-insertions.

It was with 60 Vbeta and 13 Jbeta primers that the PCR ran. Method: immunoSEQ multiplex PCR; TCRdb's copy keeps in-frame clones and lacks some. The table has some 140,000 clones, around 80% seen once. Trimming cost V 6 bases and J 3 bases; bases outside gene matches: 9. The CDR3 extends over 16 amino acids. From germline, CDR1 is SGHTA and CDR2 FQGNSA. Source material: PBMCs. The sequence derives from a man aged 25 to 40 in good health and CMV-seropositive. The V and J genes are TRBV7-2 and TRBJ1-5, with 9 bases that match TRBD1. DNA for the CDR3: TGTGCCAGCAGACAAACTGGGGACAGGGCCAATCAGCCCCAGCATTTT. As protein: CASRQTGDRANQPQHF.